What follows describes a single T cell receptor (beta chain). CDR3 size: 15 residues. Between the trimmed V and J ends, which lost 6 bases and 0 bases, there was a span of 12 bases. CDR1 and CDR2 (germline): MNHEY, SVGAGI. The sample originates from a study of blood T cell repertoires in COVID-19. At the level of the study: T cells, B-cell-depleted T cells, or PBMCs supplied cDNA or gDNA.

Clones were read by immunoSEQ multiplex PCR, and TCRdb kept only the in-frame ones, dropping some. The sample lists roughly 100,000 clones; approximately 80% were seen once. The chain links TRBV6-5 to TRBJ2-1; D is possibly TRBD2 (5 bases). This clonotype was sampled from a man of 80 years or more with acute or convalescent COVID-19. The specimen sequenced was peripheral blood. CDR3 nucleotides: TGTGCCAGCAGAGGACTGTTGAGCTCCTACAATGAGCAGTTCTTC. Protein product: CASRGLLSSYNEQFF.